The sample holds a few counts of the clone carrying this T cell receptor beta chain. Antigen unknown. The junction departs from the called germline gene at one end, perhaps through a read error. The data were taken from a study of vaccination and CD4 T cells after COVID-19. Study context: The interval from dose two to post-vaccine sampling had a median of approximately 70 days, and it ranged from 14 to 241.

Treatment in this sample: approximately nine-day PBMC culture with coronavirus spike peptide pools or control peptides (ViraFEST assay). Harvesting of the unexposed donor's CD4+ T cells predated the COVID-19 pandemic (2011-2018). Once peptide pools had expanded antigen-specific T cells, ViraFEST sequenced TCRs. Peptide pools at approximately 11 ug/ml stimulated 2 million or so PBMCs per well with about 10 IU/ml IL-2. The germline CDR1 and CDR2 sequences are MNHNS and SASEGT. The CDR3 extends over 14 amino acids. Sequencing of cultured CD4+ T cell DNA used the Oncomine TCR Beta short-read assay. Genomic DNA extraction was carried out from cultured CD4+ T cells. TCRdb recomputed calls from the PCR reads with MiXCR, one row per CDR3 protein. The sample yields thousands of distinct CDR3 sequences, approximately 35% seen once.

The source of this sequence is a human donor in good health. The V call is TRBV6-1, the J call TRBJ2-1, with 7 bases that match TRBD2. The sequenced sample consisted of CD4+ T cells from blood, cultured in vitro. The CDR3 region is CASNEAGTYNEQFF. The CDR3 DNA follows: TGTGCCAGCAATGAAGCGGGAACCTACAATGAGCAGTTCTTC.